The T cell receptor beta chain described here comes from a study of T cells in localized non-small cell lung cancer. With 1 base removed from V and 8 bases from J, the gap between germline ends came to 17 bases. CDR1 MGHRA and CDR2 YSYEKL come from the germline V gene. The CDR3 totals 16 residues. Measured with immunoSEQ multiplex PCR; TCRdb has only the in-frame clones, and not every one. The sample lists about 59,000 clones; approximately 89% were seen once. As concerns this clone: Antigen unknown.

Study results and caveats: Without multi-region sequencing, intratumor heterogeneity could not be excluded. In adjacent lung, a median roughly 62 of the top 100 tumor clones were found. Longer overall survival was linked to higher blood T cell density.

The specimen comprised peripheral blood, sampled before any cancer treatment. The chain is built from TRBV4-1 and TRBJ2-2, with a weak D call TRBD2 (5 bases). This sequence originates from a man aged 40-75 years with stage I lung adenocarcinoma. This CDR3 is CASSQAPGSYSGELFF. The CDR3 nucleotides read TGCGCCAGCAGCCAAGCCCCGGGGAGCTATAGTGGGGAGCTGTTTTTT.